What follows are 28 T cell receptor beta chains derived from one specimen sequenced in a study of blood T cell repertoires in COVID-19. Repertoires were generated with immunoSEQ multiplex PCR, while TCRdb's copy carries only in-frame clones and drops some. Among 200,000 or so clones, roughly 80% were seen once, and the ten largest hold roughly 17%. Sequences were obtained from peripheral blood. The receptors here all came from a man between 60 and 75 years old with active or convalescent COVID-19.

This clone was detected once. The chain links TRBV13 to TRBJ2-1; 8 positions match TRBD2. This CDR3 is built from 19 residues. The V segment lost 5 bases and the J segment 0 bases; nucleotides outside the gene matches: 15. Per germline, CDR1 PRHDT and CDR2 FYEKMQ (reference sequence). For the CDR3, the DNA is TGTGCCAGCAGCCCCCTGAGACTAGCGACCAGAAGCTCCTACAATGAGCAGTTCTTC. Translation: CASSPLRLATRSSYNEQFF.

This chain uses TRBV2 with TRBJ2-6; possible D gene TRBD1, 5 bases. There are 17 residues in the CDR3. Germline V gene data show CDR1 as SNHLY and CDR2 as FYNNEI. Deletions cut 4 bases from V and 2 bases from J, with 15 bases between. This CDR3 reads CASSVAPGFTGANVLTF. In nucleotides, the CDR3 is TGTGCCAGCAGTGTCGCGCCAGGGTTTACTGGGGCCAACGTCCTGACTTTC.

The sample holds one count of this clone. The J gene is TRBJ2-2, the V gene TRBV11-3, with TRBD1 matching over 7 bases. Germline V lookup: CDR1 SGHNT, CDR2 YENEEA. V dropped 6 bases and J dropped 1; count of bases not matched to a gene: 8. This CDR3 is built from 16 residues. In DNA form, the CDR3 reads TGTGCCAGCAGTTCCCGACAGGGCCTGAACACCGGGGAGCTGTTTTTT. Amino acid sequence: CASSSRQGLNTGELFF.

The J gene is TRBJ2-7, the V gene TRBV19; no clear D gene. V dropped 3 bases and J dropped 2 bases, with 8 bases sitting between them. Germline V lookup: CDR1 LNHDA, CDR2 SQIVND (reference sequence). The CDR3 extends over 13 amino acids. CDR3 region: CASSITATYEQYF. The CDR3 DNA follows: TGTGCCAGTAGTATTACAGCAACCTACGAGCAGTACTTC.

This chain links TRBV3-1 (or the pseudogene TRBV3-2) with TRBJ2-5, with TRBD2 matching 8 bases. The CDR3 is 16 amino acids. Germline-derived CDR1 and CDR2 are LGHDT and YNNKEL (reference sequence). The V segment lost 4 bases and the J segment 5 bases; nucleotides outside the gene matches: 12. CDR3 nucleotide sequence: TGTGCCAGCAGCCGGGCGGGAGGCCCTCGAAGGGAGACCCAGTACTTC. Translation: CASSRAGGPRRETQYF.

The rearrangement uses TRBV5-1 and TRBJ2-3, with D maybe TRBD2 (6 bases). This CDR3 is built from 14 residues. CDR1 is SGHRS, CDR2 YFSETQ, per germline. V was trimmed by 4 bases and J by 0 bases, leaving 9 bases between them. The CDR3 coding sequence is TGCGCCAGCAGCGACGGGGGTAGCACAGATACGCAGTATTTT. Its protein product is CASSDGGSTDTQYF.

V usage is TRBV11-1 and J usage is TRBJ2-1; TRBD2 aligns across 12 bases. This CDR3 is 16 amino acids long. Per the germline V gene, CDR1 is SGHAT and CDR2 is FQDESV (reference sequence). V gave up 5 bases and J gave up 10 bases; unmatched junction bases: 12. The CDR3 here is CASSPTRLAGVEEQFF. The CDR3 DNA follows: TGTGCCAGCAGCCCTACCCGACTAGCGGGGGTAGAGGAGCAGTTCTTC.

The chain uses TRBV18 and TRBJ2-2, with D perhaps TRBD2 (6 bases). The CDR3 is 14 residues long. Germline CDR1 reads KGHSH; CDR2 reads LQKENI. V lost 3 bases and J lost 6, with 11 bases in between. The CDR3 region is CASSPRLDAGELFF. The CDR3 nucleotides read TGTGCCAGCTCACCGAGACTAGACGCCGGGGAGCTGTTTTTT. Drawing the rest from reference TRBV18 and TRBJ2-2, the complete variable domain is NAGVMQNPRHLVRRRGQEARLRCSPMKGHSHVYWYRQLPEEGLKFMVYLQKENIIDESGMPKERFSAEFPKEGPSILRIQQVVRGDSAAYFCASSPRLDAGELFFGEGSRLTVL.

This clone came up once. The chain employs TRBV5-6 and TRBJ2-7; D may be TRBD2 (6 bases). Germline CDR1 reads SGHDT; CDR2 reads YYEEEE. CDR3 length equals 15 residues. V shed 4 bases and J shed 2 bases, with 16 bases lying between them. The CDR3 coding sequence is TGTGCCAGCAGCCAATTTCCTAGCGAGGCCTACGAGCAGTACTTC. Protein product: CASSQFPSEAYEQYF.

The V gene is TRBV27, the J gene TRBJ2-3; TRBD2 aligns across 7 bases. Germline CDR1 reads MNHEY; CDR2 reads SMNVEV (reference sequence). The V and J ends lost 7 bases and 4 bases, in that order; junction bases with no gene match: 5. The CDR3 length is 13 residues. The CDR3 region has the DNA TGTGCCAGCACAACTAGCGTTGCAGATACGCAGTATTTT. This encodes CASTTSVADTQYF.

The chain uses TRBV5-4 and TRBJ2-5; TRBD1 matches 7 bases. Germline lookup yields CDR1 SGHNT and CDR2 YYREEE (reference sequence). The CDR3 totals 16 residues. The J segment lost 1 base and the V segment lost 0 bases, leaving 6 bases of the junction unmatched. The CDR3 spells CASSLDRQGVQETQYF. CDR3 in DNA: TGTGCCAGCAGCTTGGACCGGCAGGGGGTCCAAGAGACCCAGTACTTC.

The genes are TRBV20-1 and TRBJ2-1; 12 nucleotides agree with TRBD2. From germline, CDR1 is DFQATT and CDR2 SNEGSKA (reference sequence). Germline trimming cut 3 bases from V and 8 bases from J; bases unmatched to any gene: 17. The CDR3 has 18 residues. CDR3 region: CSASSQTGLAGLVYEQFF. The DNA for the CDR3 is TGCAGTGCTAGTAGCCAGACGGGACTAGCGGGTCTGGTCTATGAGCAGTTCTTC.

The CDR3, as DNA: TGTGCCAGTAGTCTATACTCGGGGGTGAACACTGAAGCTTTCTTT. Translation gives CASSLYSGVNTEAFF. The chain is built from TRBV19 and TRBJ1-1; D perhaps matches TRBD1 (5 bases). Germline V CDR1 and CDR2: LNHDA, SQIVND (reference sequence). The CDR3 runs 15 residues. Deletions cut 5 bases from V and 0 bases from J, with 13 bases between.

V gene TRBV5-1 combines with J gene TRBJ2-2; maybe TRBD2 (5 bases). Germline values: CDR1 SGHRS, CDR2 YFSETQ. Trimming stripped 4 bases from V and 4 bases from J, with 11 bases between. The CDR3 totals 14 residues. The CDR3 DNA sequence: TGCGCCAGCAGCGTACTAGGTCCCACCGGGGAGCTGTTTTTT. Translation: CASSVLGPTGELFF.

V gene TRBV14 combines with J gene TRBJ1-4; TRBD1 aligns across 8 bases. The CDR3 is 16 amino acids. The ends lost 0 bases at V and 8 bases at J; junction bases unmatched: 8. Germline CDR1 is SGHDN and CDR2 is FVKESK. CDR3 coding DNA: TGTGCCAGCAGCCAAGACATGACAGGGGCGCGGGAAAAACTGTTTTTT. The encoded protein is CASSQDMTGAREKLFF.

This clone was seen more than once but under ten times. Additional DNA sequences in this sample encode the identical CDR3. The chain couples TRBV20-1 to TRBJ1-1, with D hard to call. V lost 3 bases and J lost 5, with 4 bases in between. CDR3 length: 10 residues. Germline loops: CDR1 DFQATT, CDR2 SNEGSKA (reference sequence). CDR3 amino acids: CSASLTEAFF. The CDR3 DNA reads TGCAGTGCTAGTTTAACTGAAGCTTTCTTT.

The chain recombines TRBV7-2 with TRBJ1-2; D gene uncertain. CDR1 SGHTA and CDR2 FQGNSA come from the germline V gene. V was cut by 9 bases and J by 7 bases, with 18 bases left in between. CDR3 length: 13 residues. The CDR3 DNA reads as TGTGCCAGTAGATTCGGGGAGGAACGTGGCTACACCTTC. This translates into CASRFGEERGYTF.

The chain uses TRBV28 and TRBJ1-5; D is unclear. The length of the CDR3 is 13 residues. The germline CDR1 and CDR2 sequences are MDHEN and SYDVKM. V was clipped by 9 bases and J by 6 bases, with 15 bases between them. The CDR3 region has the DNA TGTGCCAGTTGTACAGCCCAGAGTCAGCCCCAGCATTTT. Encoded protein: CASCTAQSQPQHF. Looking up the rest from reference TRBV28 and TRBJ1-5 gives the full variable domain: DVKVTQSSRYLVKRTGEKVFLECVQDMDHENMFWYRQDPGLGLRLIYFSYDVKMKEKGDIPEGYSVSREKKERFSLILESASTNQTSMYLCASCTAQSQPQHFGDGTRLSIL.

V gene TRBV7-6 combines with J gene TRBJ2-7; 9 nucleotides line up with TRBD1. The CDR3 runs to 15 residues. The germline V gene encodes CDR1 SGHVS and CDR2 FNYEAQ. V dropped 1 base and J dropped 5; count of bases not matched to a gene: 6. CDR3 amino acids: CASSLEDRGVHEQYF. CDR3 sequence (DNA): TGTGCCAGCAGCTTAGAAGACAGGGGGGTCCACGAGCAGTACTTC.

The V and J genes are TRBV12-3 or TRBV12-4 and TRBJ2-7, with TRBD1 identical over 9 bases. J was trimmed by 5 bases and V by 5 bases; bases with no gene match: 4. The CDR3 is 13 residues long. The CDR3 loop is CASSTRTGDEQYF. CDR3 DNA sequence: TGTGCCAGCAGTACACGGACAGGGGACGAGCAGTACTTC.

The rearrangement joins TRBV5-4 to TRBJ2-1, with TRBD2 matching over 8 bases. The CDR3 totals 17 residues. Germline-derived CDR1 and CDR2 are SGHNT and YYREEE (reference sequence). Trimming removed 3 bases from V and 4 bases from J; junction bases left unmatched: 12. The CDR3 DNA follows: TGTGCCAGCAGCTCCGGTGGGGTAGCGGGACATTACAATGAGCAGTTCTTC. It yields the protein CASSSGGVAGHYNEQFF.

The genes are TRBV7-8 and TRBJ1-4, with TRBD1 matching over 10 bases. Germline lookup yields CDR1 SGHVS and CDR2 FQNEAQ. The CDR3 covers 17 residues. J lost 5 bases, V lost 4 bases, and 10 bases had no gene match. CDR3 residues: CASSSWDRGNMNEKLFF. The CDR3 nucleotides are TGTGCCAGCAGCTCCTGGGACAGGGGAAATATGAATGAAAAACTGTTTTTT.

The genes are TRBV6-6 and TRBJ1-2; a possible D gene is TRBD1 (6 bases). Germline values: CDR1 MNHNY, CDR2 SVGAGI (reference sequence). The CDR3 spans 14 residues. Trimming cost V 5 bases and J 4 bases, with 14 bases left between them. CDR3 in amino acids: CASSALGGTYGYTF. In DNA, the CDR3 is TGTGCCAGCAGTGCCCTAGGGGGTACCTATGGCTACACCTTC.

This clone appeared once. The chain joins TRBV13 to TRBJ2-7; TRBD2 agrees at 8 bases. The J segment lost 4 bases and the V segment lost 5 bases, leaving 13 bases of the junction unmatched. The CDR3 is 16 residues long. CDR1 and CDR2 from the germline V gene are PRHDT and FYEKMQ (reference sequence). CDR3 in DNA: TGTGCCAGCAGCCCGGTGGGGCCGGGAGGGCTGTACGAGCAGTACTTC. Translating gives CASSPVGPGGLYEQYF.

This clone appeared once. CDR3 in DNA: TGTGCCAGCAGCCCCGGGACAGGGGGAACCGGGGAGCTGTTTTTT. It yields the protein CASSPGTGGTGELFF. V and J are TRBV5-4 and TRBJ2-2, with TRBD1 matching over 11 bases. The trim removed 4 bases at V and 5 bases at J, leaving 4 bases unmatched. Germline CDR1 is SGHNT and CDR2 is YYREEE (reference sequence). This CDR3 contains 15 residues.

The DNA for the CDR3 is TGTGCCAGCAGCCCTAGTGTGAGCACTGAAGCTTTCTTT. Translating gives CASSPSVSTEAFF. The V call is TRBV9, the J call TRBJ1-1; D gene unclear. Trimming pared 4 bases from V and 4 bases from J, leaving 11 bases between. The germline gives CDR1 SGDLS, CDR2 YYNGEE. The CDR3 consists of 13 residues.

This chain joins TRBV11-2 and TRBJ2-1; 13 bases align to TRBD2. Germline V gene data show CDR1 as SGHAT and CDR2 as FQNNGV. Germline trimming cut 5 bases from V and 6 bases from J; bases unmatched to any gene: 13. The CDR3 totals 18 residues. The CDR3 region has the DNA TGTGCCAGCAGCGGAGGACTAGCGGGAGCCCCAGGGGGCAATGAGCAGTTCTTC. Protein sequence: CASSGGLAGAPGGNEQFF.

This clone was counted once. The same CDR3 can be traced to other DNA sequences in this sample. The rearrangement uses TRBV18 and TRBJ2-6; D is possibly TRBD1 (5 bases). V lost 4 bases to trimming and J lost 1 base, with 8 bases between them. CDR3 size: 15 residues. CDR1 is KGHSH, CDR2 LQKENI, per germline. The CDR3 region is CASSLQGSGANVLTF. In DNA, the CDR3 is TGTGCCAGCTCACTCCAGGGATCTGGGGCCAACGTCCTGACTTTC.